This T cell receptor beta chain was obtained from a study of early T cells in non-severe SARS-CoV-2 infection. Study overall: Sequencing targeted bulk RNA from unsorted whole blood, leaving chains unpaired.

The CDR3 contains 13 residues. Germline CDR1 reads KGHSH; CDR2 reads LQKENI. Between the trimmed V and J ends, which lost 1 base and 9 bases, there was a span of 10 bases. This clonotype was detected ten times or more. Its antigen is as yet unknown. Whole-study findings and limits: CD4 and private specificities were missed by VDJdb matching, which favored anti-spike CD8 responses.

cDNA molecules, individually, were tagged with unique molecular identifiers. TCRdb passed the 5' RACE reads through MiXCR, listing each CDR3 protein once. The sample records about 31,000 distinct CDR3 sequences, about 4.9% being singletons. The chain employs TRBV18 and TRBJ2-1, with D possibly matching TRBD2 (5 bases). Sequencing input: whole blood. The sequence was obtained from an adult who was a healthcare worker with PCR-confirmed SARS-CoV-2 infection or an uninfected control (not recorded which). The DNA for the CDR3 is TGTGCCAGCTCACCACGAGGGTTCACTGAGCAGTTCTTC. Its protein product is CASSPRGFTEQFF.